This T cell receptor beta chain was identified during a study of T cell responses to AZD1222 COVID-19 vaccine. Findings and limits, study-wide: The donor cohort was predominantly white British with a female majority, and clonal diversity may have been underestimated.

This table comes from immunoSEQ multiplex PCR, and its TCRdb copy is limited to in-frame clones, with some not included. The data contain roughly 130,000 clones, about 85% of them seen just once; the ten biggest clones take up roughly 1.5%. Germline CDR1 reads MNHEY; CDR2 reads SMNVEV (reference sequence). V was clipped by 2 bases and J by 4 bases, with 12 bases between them. This CDR3 region has 14 residues. This clone is a singleton in its sample. Antigen specificity is unknown. The receptor comes from an adult in good health. This sequence joins TRBV27 and TRBJ2-7; D is perhaps TRBD1 (6 bases). The sample in question was peripheral blood, obtained on day 0 of AZD1222 vaccination. Here the CDR3 reads CASSLGQGWYEQYF. Written as DNA, the CDR3 is TGTGCCAGCAGTTTAGGCCAGGGGTGGTACGAGCAGTACTTC.